This T cell receptor (beta chain) stems from a study of blood T cells in healthy people across ages. Primed by a sample-barcoded 5' primer and a J-beta primer mix, a second PCR proceeded for roughly 7 to 12 cycles. TCRdb processed the 5' RACE reads anew with MiXCR; each CDR3 protein has one entry. Altogether 780,000 or so distinct CDR3 sequences are present, roughly 56% being singletons, with the ten largest covering roughly 26%. V was pared by 5 bases and J by 5 bases, with 5 bases of the junction left unmatched. The CDR3 is 13 amino acids. The V gene's germline CDR1 is SQVTM and CDR2 ANQGSEA. The chain has TRBV29-1 and TRBJ2-1, with TRBD2 identical over 8 bases. The sequenced sample consisted of blood. The receptor's source is a man between 35 and 55 years old in good health. The DNA for the CDR3 is TGCAGCGTTCCGGGACTAGGAAACAATGAGCAGTTCTTC. As protein: CSVPGLGNNEQFF.